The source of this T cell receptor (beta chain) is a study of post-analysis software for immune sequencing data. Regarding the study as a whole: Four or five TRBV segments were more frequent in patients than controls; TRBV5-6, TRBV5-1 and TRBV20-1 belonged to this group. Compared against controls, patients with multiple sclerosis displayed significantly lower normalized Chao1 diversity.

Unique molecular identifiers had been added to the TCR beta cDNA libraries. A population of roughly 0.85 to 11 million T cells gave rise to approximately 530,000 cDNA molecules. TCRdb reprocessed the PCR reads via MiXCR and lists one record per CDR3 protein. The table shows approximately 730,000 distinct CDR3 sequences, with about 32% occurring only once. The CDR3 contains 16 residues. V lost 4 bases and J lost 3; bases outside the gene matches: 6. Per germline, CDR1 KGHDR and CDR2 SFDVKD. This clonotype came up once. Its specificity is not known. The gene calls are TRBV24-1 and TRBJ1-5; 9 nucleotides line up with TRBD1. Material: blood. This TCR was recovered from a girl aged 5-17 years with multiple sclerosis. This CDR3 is CATSDQDRGANQPQHF. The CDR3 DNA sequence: TGTGCCACCAGTGACCAGGACAGGGGTGCCAATCAGCCCCAGCATTTT.